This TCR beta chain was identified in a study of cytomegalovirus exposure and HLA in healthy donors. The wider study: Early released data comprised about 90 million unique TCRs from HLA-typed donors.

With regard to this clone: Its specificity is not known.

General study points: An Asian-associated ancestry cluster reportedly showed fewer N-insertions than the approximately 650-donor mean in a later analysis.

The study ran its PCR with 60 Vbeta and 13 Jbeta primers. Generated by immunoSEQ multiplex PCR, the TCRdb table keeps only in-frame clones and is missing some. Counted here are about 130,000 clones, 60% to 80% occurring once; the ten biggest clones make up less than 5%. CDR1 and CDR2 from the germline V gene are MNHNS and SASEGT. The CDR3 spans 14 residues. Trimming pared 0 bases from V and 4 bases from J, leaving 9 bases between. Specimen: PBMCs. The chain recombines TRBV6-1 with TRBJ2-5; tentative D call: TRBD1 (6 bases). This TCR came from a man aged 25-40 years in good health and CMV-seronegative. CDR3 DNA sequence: TGTGCCAGCAGTGAAGCGGGGGCTAGAGAGACCCAGTACTTC. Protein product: CASSEAGARETQYF.